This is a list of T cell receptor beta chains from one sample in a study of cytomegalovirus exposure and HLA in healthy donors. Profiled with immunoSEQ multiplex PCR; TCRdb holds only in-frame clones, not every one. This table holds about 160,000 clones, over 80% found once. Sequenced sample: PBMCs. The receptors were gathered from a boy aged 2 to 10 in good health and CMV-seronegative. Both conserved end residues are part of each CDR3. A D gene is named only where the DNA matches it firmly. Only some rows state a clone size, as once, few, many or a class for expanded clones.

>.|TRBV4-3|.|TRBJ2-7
CASSQAGSYEQYF
TGCGCCAGCAGCCAAGCAGGGTCATACGAGCAGTACTTC
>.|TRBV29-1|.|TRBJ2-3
CSVGRPLTDTQYF
TGCAGCGTTGGGCGGCCCCTCACAGATACGCAGTATTTT
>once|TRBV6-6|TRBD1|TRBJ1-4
CASSRTTGDNEKLFF
TGTGCCAGCAGCCGAACTACAGGGGATAATGAAAAACTGTTTTTT
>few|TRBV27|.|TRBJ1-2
CASSLSPGGYGYTF
TGTGCCAGCAGTTTATCGCCGGGGGGGTATGGCTACACCTTC
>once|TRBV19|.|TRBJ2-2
CASGAGDMNTGELFF
TGTGCCAGCGGCGCGGGGGACATGAACACCGGGGAGCTGTTTTTT
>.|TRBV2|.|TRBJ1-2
CASRGTGYGYTF
TGTGCCAGCAGAGGAACAGGGTATGGCTACACCTTC
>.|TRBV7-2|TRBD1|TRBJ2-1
CASSLGLVRGQNEQFF
TGTGCCAGCAGCTTAGGCTTAGTCAGGGGGCAAAATGAGCAGTTCTTC
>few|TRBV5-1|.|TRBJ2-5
CASSLVGGRWQETQYF
TGCGCCAGCAGCTTGGTCGGCGGGCGGTGGCAAGAGACCCAGTACTTC
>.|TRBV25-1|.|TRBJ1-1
CASSDRDFSNTEAFF
TGTGCCAGCAGTGACCGGGACTTCTCGAACACTGAAGCTTTCTTT
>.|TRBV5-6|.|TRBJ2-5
CASSFDRFPGYQETQYF
TGTGCCAGCAGTTTCGACAGATTCCCCGGGTACCAAGAGACCCAGTACTTC
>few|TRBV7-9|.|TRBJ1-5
CASSSDLEPGNQPQHF
TGTGCCAGCAGCTCCGATTTGGAGCCCGGCAATCAGCCCCAGCATTTT
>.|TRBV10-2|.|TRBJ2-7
CASSDPAPLAYEQYF
TGCGCCAGCAGTGACCCTGCGCCCTTGGCCTACGAGCAGTACTTC
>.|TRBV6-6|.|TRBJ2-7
CASSSPAGTYEQYF
TGTGCCAGCAGTTCCCCCGCCGGTACCTACGAGCAGTACTTC
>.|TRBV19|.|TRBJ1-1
CASSILTGKTEAFF
TGTGCCAGTAGTATCCTAACAGGGAAGACTGAAGCTTTCTTT
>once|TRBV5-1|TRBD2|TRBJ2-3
CASSLRSGGGPDTQYF
TGCGCCAGCAGCTTGAGATCGGGAGGAGGGCCAGATACGCAGTATTTT
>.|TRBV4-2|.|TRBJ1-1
CASSQSVTEAFF
TGTGCCAGCAGCCAGTCAGTGACTGAAGCTTTCTTT
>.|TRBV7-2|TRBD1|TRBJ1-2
CASSLGGTANYGYTF
TGTGCCAGCAGCTTAGGGGGGACAGCAAACTATGGCTACACCTTC
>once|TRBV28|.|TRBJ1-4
CASSSGGRANEKLFF
TGTGCCAGCAGTTCGGGGGGGCGGGCTAATGAAAAACTGTTTTTT